Presented here are 27 T cell receptor beta chains from one specimen sequenced in a study of early stage breast cancer tumors (dated by TCRdb to between 2016 and 2019). Library preparation was by the immunoSEQ multiplex PCR assay. TCRdb re-hosts the immuneACCESS table, in-frame sequences only. Its copies lack some clones; in the studies checked, an unresolved V gene accounts for under half of them, and the cause for the rest is not known. The sample yields tens of thousands of clones; over 60% were counted once. About 3.4% of the sample belongs to the ten largest clones. Specimen: blood. All receptors derive from a person aged 25-39 years with breast cancer.

This clone turned up a few times. CDR3 DNA: TGTGCCAGCAGCGCTCCGGGAGAGTACTATGGCTACACCTTC. This sequence encodes CASSAPGEYYGYTF. This rearrangement joins TRBV7-2 to TRBJ1-2; the D is unclear. The V end lost 5 bases, the J end lost 3 bases, and 13 bases lay between the germline ends. Germline loops: CDR1 SGHTA, CDR2 FQGNSA. This CDR3 region has 14 residues.

The V gene is TRBV11-2, the J gene TRBJ2-1, with a tentative D call TRBD2 (6 bases). Deletions cut 1 base from V and 0 bases from J, with 16 bases between. This CDR3 is built from 18 residues. Germline CDR1 SGHAT, CDR2 FQNNGV. CDR3 DNA sequence: TGTGCCAGCAGCTTAGTGGGGCGGGAAGGTCTCTCCTACAATGAGCAGTTCTTC. It codes for CASSLVGREGLSYNEQFF.

The V gene is TRBV7-6, the J gene TRBJ2-1; TRBD2 matches at 10 bases. J was trimmed by 6 bases and V by 3 bases; bases with no gene match: 5. This CDR3 comprises 15 residues. CDR1 is SGHVS, CDR2 FNYEAQ, per germline. The CDR3: CASSFSGRSGNEQFF. DNA for the CDR3: TGTGCCAGCAGCTTTAGCGGGAGGAGTGGCAATGAGCAGTTCTTC.

This rearrangement joins TRBV2 to TRBJ2-3, with D unclear. Germline V lookup: CDR1 SNHLY, CDR2 FYNNEI. This CDR3 region has 12 residues. V lost 3 bases, J lost 2 bases, and 3 bases lay in between. The CDR3 loop is CASSDLTDTQYF. The CDR3 nucleotides read TGTGCCAGCAGTGACCTCACAGATACGCAGTATTTT. The full variable domain, completed using reference TRBV2 and TRBJ2-3, is EPEVTQTPSHQVTQMGQEVILRCVPISNHLYFYWYRQILGQKVEFLVSFYNNEISEKSEIFDDQFSVERPDGSNFTLKIRSTKLEDSAMYFCASSDLTDTQYFGPGTRLTVL.

The chain has TRBV5-1 and TRBJ1-4; tentative D call: TRBD1 (6 bases). Per germline, CDR1 SGHRS and CDR2 YFSETQ. Trimming stripped 3 bases from V and 0 bases from J, with 12 bases between. CDR3 length equals 16 residues. In DNA, the CDR3 is TGCGCCAGCAGCTCAACAGGGTCGACAACTAATGAAAAACTGTTTTTT. It specifies CASSSTGSTTNEKLFF.

The chain employs TRBV11-3 and TRBJ2-1; 8 nucleotides match TRBD2. The V gene's germline CDR1 is SGHNT and CDR2 YENEEA. This CDR3 has 13 residues. The V segment lost 5 bases and the J segment 7 bases; nucleotides outside the gene matches: 4. The CDR3 region is CASSPIAGNEQFF. CDR3 bases: TGTGCCAGCAGCCCCATAGCGGGGAATGAGCAGTTCTTC.

The chain is built from TRBV10-3 and TRBJ2-4; D is ambiguous. Germline values: CDR1 ENHRY, CDR2 SYGVKD. Trimming left V 2 bases short and J 2 bases short, with 10 bases between. The CDR3 has 15 residues. DNA of the CDR3: TGTGCCATCAGTGAGAGTGAGTGGCCCAAAAACATTCAGTACTTC. Translated, it gives CAISESEWPKNIQYF.

Note on this clone: The germline gene is not matched at one end of the junction; a read error may be the cause. This sequence joins TRBV27 and TRBJ2-1; no firm D call. Germline V gene lookup returns CDR1 MNHEY and CDR2 SMNVEV (reference sequence). The CDR3 spans 15 residues. As DNA, the CDR3 is TGTGCCAGCAGTATATCCACCGTTAGCTACAATGAGCAGTTCTTC. As protein: CASSISTVSYNEQFF.

There are a few counts of this clone. The V gene is TRBV27, the J gene TRBJ2-4, with a tentative D call TRBD1 (6 bases). Germline V gene lookup returns CDR1 MNHEY and CDR2 SMNVEV (reference sequence). The germline V and J ends were trimmed by 6 bases and 7 bases, with 22 bases remaining between them. The CDR3 is 16 amino acids. The CDR3 region has the DNA TGTGCCAGCAGCCCTCACAGGGATGGGATACTGAACATTCAGTACTTC. Its translation: CASSPHRDGILNIQYF.

V and J are TRBV5-1 and TRBJ1-6; 8 bases fit TRBD1. The junction had 7 bases not matched to a gene; V was cut back by 3 bases and J by 8 bases. The CDR3 totals 15 residues. The germline CDR1 and CDR2 sequences are SGHRS and YFSETQ. CDR3 loop: CASSSGQGGDSPLHF. In DNA form, the CDR3 reads TGCGCCAGCAGCTCAGGACAGGGTGGGGATTCACCCCTCCACTTT.

The chain joins TRBV30 to TRBJ1-4; unclear D gene. The CDR3 runs to 14 residues. The V gene's germline CDR1 is GTSNPN and CDR2 SVGIG (reference sequence). V was trimmed by 1 base and J by 3 bases, leaving 9 bases between them. The CDR3 reads CAWSEDRANEKLFF. The CDR3, as DNA: TGTGCCTGGAGTGAGGATAGGGCTAATGAAAAACTGTTTTTT.

V usage is TRBV18 and J usage is TRBJ1-2; D might be TRBD1 (6 bases). V was shortened by 1 base and J by 3 bases, with 12 bases between the two germline ends. The CDR3 totals 15 residues. The V gene's germline CDR1 is KGHSH and CDR2 LQKENI. The CDR3 coding sequence is TGTGCCAGCTCACCACGGGGGCCCCCGGACTATGGCTACACCTTC. The encoded protein is CASSPRGPPDYGYTF. The variable domain in full, with the rest retrieved from reference TRBV18 and TRBJ1-2, is NAGVMQNPRHLVRRRGQEARLRCSPMKGHSHVYWYRQLPEEGLKFMVYLQKENIIDESGMPKERFSAEFPKEGPSILRIQQVVRGDSAAYFCASSPRGPPDYGYTFGSGTRLTVV.

This CDR3 is CASSPRGTDTQYF. The DNA of the CDR3 is TGTGCCAGCTCACCACGGGGAACAGATACGCAGTATTTT. The chain uses TRBV18 and TRBJ2-3, with no clear D. This CDR3 region has 13 residues. Between the trimmed V and J ends, which lost 1 base and 3 bases, there was a span of 5 bases. Per the germline V gene, CDR1 is KGHSH and CDR2 is LQKENI.

This chain joins TRBV7-2 and TRBJ2-4; 7 positions match TRBD2. The germline V gene has CDR1 SGHTA and CDR2 FQGNSA. The V segment lost 2 bases and the J segment 9 bases; nucleotides outside the gene matches: 10. This CDR3 is 15 amino acids long. CDR3 sequence: CASSLRSAGVVIQYF. CDR3 DNA: TGTGCCAGCAGCTTAAGATCTGCGGGAGTTGTCATTCAGTACTTC.

This clone was seen only a few times. V and J are TRBV7-2 and TRBJ2-7, with 11 positions matching TRBD2. This CDR3 has 16 residues. The J segment lost 4 bases and the V segment lost 3 bases, leaving 8 bases of the junction unmatched. Per the germline V gene, CDR1 is SGHTA and CDR2 is FQGNSA. The CDR3 coding sequence is TGTGCCAGCAGCTTTTCCACTAGCGGGAGTAGGTACGAGCAGTACTTC. Encoded protein: CASSFSTSGSRYEQYF.

This chain uses TRBV7-8 with TRBJ1-3, with TRBD1 as a possible D gene (5 bases). Trimming took off 1 base at V and 4 bases at J, with 11 bases between the two ends. This CDR3 is 15 amino acids long. Germline CDR1 and CDR2: SGHVS and FQNEAQ. CDR3 sequence (DNA): TGTGCCAGCAGCTTAGGCACAGGCGAAGGAAACACCATATATTTT. It specifies CASSLGTGEGNTIYF.

The chain is built from TRBV18 and TRBJ2-3; D gene ambiguous. Germline V gives CDR1 KGHSH, CDR2 LQKENI. V dropped 6 bases and J dropped 2 bases, with 6 bases sitting between them. CDR3 length: 12 residues. DNA of the CDR3: TGTGCCAGCTCTCCCGTCACAGATACGCAGTATTTT. This encodes CASSPVTDTQYF.

This chain uses TRBV5-6 with TRBJ2-1, with D perhaps given as TRBD1 or TRBD2 (5 bases each). Germline values: CDR1 SGHDT, CDR2 YYEEEE. This CDR3 comprises 11 residues. V lost 4 bases, J lost 16 bases, and 15 bases lay in between. The CDR3 DNA reads as TGTGCCAGCAGCAGTGGGGGTCATCGATTCTTC. Its translation is CASSSGGHRFF.

The rearrangement links TRBV27 to TRBJ2-7; perhaps TRBD1 as D (5 bases). The CDR3 spans 16 residues. The V end lost 2 bases, the J end lost 0 bases, and 14 bases lay between the germline ends. From germline, CDR1 is MNHEY and CDR2 SMNVEV (reference sequence). For the CDR3, the DNA is TGTGCCAGCAGTTTAGACCGACAGACATTCTCCTACGAGCAGTACTTC. Encoded protein: CASSLDRQTFSYEQYF.

The CDR3 sequence: CASSLNAGGNNYGYTF. The CDR3 coding sequence is TGTGCCAGCAGCCTCAACGCAGGGGGAAATAACTATGGCTACACCTTC. The chain combines TRBV7-3 with TRBJ1-2; 7 bases match TRBD1. Germline assignment: CDR1 SGHTA and CDR2 FQGTGA. The CDR3 loop spans 16 amino acids. Trimming took 5 bases from V and 1 from J; bases not matched to a gene: 10.

The chain combines TRBV30 with TRBJ1-2; D may be TRBD1 (5 bases). Germline V gives CDR1 GTSNPN, CDR2 SVGIG (reference sequence). Trimming removed 4 bases from V and 7 bases from J, with 16 bases in between. This CDR3 is built from 13 residues. Here the CDR3 DNA reads TGTGCCTGGACCAAAAATGGGGGAGGTGGCTACACCTTC. This sequence encodes CAWTKNGGGGYTF. Variable domain in full (rest from reference TRBV30 and TRBJ1-2): SQTIHQWPATLVQPVGSPLSLECTVEGTSNPNLYWYRQAAGRGLQLLFYSVGIGQISSEVPQNLSASRPQDRQFILSSKKLLLSDSGFYLCAWTKNGGGGYTFGSGTRLTVV.

Written as DNA, the CDR3 is TGTGCCAGCAGGGCTGGACTAGCGGGAAACATTCAGTACTTC. It translates to CASRAGLAGNIQYF. The chain recombines TRBV9 with TRBJ2-4, with 11 bases lining up with TRBD2. CDR1 and CDR2 from the germline V gene are SGDLS and YYNGEE. The CDR3 loop spans 14 amino acids. With V trimmed by 5 bases and J by 6 bases, 4 bases remained unmatched. The full variable domain, in which reference TRBV9 and TRBJ2-4 provide the parts outside the CDR3, is DSGVTQTPKHLITATGQRVTLRCSPRSGDLSVYWYQQSLDQGLQFLIQYYNGEERAKGNILERFSAQQFPDLHSELNLSSLELGDSALYFCASRAGLAGNIQYFGAGTRLSVL.

The chain uses TRBV20-1 and TRBJ2-3; unclear D gene. Germline CDR1 DFQATT, CDR2 SNEGSKA (reference sequence). The V end was cut by 3 bases, the J end by 5 bases, with 6 bases between. The CDR3 length is 11 residues. CDR3 bases: TGCAGTGCTAGCCGGAAAGATACGCAGTATTTT. Encoded protein: CSASRKDTQYF.

This clone was recorded a few times. V usage is TRBV19 and J usage is TRBJ1-1, with TRBD1 identical over 7 bases. The CDR3 sequence is 14 residues long. Germline values: CDR1 LNHDA, CDR2 SQIVND (reference sequence). After removal of 7 bases from V and 0 bases from J, the junction contained 5 bases not matched to a gene. The CDR3, as DNA: TGTGCCAGTACCTCTGGGACAGTGAACACTGAAGCTTTCTTT. This sequence encodes CASTSGTVNTEAFF.

In its sample, this clone was seen a few times. The chain carries TRBV9 and TRBJ1-2, with unresolved D. This CDR3 has 12 amino acids. Germline V gene sequence: CDR1 SGDLS, CDR2 YYNGEE. V lost 0 bases, J lost 7 bases, and 7 bases lay in between. The CDR3 DNA follows: TGTGCCAGCAGCGTAGTAAGTCCTGGCTACACCTTC. Its translation is CASSVVSPGYTF.

The V gene is TRBV5-1, the J gene TRBJ2-7, with D perhaps being TRBD1 or TRBD2 (6 bases each). This CDR3 is 16 amino acids long. Germline V CDR1 and CDR2: SGHRS, YFSETQ. V was pared by 6 bases and J by 3 bases, with 22 bases between. In nucleotides, the CDR3 is TGCGCCAGCACCGCTTGGGGTTCAGGGGAGGACTACGAGCAGTACTTC. This gives the protein CASTAWGSGEDYEQYF.

The sample holds one count of this clone. In nucleotides, the CDR3 is TGTGCCAGCTCACCGCAATACAGGGGAGGAGATACGCAGTATTTT. Translating gives CASSPQYRGGDTQYF. V usage is TRBV18 and J usage is TRBJ2-3; D possibly corresponds to TRBD1 (7 bases). The CDR3 has 15 residues. Germline V gene lookup returns CDR1 KGHSH and CDR2 LQKENI. V was pared by 3 bases and J by 5 bases, with 15 bases between.